This TCR beta chain was captured in a study of tumor-infiltrating lymphocytes in primary liver carcinoma. The ends were cut back, 0 bases at V and 4 bases at J, with 12 bases in the middle. This CDR3 has 15 amino acids. Germline V gene sequence: CDR1 MGHRA, CDR2 YSYEKL. From 500 ng of total RNA, TCR beta-specific cDNA was reverse-transcribed using a constant-region primer. Three rounds of nested multiplex PCR with slightly modified ARM-PCR produced TCR beta libraries. The first two PCR rounds used TRBV1-TRBV30 forward primers with a C-beta reverse primer, roughly 10 cycles each. Using its own MiXCR run on the multiplex PCR reads, TCRdb lists one record per CDR3 protein. The sample consists of about 180,000 distinct CDR3 sequences, less than 65% of them appearing once. The authors took blood RNA from unsorted whole blood and also extracted germline DNA.

This clonotype originated in a man between 35 and 55 years old with primary liver carcinoma and hepatitis B virus infection. This chain uses TRBV4-1 with TRBJ1-1; no definite D call. Sequencing was done on a sample of peripheral blood. CDR3 loop: CASSQDHSPGTEAFF. The CDR3 coding sequence is TGCGCCAGCAGCCAAGATCACTCTCCGGGCACTGAAGCTTTCTTT.